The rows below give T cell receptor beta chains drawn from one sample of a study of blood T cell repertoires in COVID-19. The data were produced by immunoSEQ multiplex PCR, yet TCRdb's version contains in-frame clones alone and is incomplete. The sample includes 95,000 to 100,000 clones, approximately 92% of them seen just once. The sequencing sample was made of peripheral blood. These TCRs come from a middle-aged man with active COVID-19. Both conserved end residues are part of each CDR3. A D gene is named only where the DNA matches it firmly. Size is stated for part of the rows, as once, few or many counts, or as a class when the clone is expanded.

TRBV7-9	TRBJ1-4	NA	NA	CASSLLPLQGLGEKLFF	TGTGCCAGCAGCTTACTACCTCTCCAGGGGTTAGGTGAAAAACTGTTTTTT
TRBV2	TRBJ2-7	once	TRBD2	CASSDKRGTYEQYF	TGTGCCAGCAGTGATAAGCGGGGGACCTACGAGCAGTACTTC
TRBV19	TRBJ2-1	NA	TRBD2	CASSIPGLAASYNEQFF	TGTGCCAGTAGTATCCCAGGACTAGCGGCGTCCTACAATGAGCAGTTCTTC
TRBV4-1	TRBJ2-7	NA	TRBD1	CASSPGQGPSSYEQYF	TGCGCCAGCAGCCCCGGACAGGGCCCCTCGTCTTACGAGCAGTACTTC
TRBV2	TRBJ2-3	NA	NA	CASSGGSAQIRTTQYF	TGTGCCAGCAGTGGGGGTAGCGCACAGATACGCACGACGCAGTATTTT
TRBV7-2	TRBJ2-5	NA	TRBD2	CASSKRAGEEETQYF	TGTGCCAGCAGCAAAAGAGCGGGAGAGGAAGAGACCCAGTACTTC
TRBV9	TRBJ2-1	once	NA	CASSVASNSGGGMFF	TGTGCCAGCAGCGTGGCCTCGAACTCCGGGGGAGGTATGTTCTTC
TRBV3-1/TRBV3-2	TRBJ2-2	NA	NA	CASSQDLGSRELFF	TGTGCCAGCAGCCAAGATTTGGGCTCGAGGGAGCTGTTTTTT
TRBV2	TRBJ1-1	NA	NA	CASRAGFNTEAFF	TGTGCCTCCAGGGCGGGGTTCAACACTGAAGCTTTCTTT
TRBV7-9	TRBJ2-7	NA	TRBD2	CASSLGLANYGQYF	TGTGCCAGCAGCTTGGGACTAGCGAACTACGGGCAGTACTTC
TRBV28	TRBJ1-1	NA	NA	CASSLNELAAMNTEAFF	TGTGCCAGCAGTTTAAATGAACTAGCTGCCATGAACACTGAAGCTTTCTTT
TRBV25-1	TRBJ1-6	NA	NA	CASTQSGAYSPLHF	TGTGCCAGCACCCAGTCAGGCGCCTACTCACCCCTCCACTTT
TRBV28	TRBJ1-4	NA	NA	CASSPEGEKLFF	TGTGCCAGCAGTCCAGAGGGTGAAAAACTGTTTTTT
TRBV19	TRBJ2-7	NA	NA	CASSIGGRASLYEQYF	TGTGCCAGTAGTATAGGAGGCAGGGCGAGCCTCTACGAGCAGTACTTC
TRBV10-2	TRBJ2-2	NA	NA	CASTGDTGELFF	TGCGCCAGCACGGGAGACACCGGGGAGCTGTTTTTT
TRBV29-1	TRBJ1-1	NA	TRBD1	CSVVGTANTEAFF	TGCAGCGTTGTCGGGACAGCAAACACTGAAGCTTTCTTT
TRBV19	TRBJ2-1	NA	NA	CASTSTGSYNEQFF	TGTGCCAGTACCTCTACAGGCTCCTACAATGAGCAGTTCTTC
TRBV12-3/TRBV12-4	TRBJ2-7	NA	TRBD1	CASRVTGGYEQYF	TGTGCCAGCAGAGTCACAGGGGGCTACGAGCAGTACTTC
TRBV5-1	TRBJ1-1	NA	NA	CASSLADRMNTEAFF	TGCGCCAGCAGCTTGGCCGACAGAATGAACACTGAAGCTTTCTTT
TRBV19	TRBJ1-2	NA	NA	CASSIDGAGMDGYTF	TGTGCCAGTAGTATAGATGGGGCAGGGATGGATGGCTACACCTTC
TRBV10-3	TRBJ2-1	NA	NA	CAISPRTTAYNEQFF	TGTGCCATCAGCCCCCGCACGACAGCGTACAATGAGCAGTTCTTC
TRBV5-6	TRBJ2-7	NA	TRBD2	CASSLGGGYEQYF	TGTGCCAGCAGCTTGGGGGGAGGGTACGAGCAGTACTTC
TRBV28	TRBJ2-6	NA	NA	CASRLTGSANVLTF	TGTGCCAGCAGACTCACGGGGTCAGCCAACGTCCTGACTTTC
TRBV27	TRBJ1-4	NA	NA	CASSPNGRNEKLFF	TGTGCCAGCAGTCCAAACGGGAGGAATGAAAAACTGTTTTTT
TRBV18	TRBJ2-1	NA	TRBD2	CASSPGTGGYEQFF	TGTGCCAGCTCACCAGGCACGGGAGGCTATGAGCAGTTCTTC
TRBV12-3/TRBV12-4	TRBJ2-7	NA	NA	CASTEGTSYEQYF	TGTGCCAGCACTGAGGGTACCTCCTACGAGCAGTACTTC
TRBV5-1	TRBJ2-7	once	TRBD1	CASSLNRDRGYEQYF	TGCGCCAGCAGCTTGAACCGGGACAGGGGCTACGAGCAGTACTTC
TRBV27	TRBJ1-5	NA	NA	CASSFTANQPQHF	TGTGCCAGCAGTTTTACAGCCAATCAGCCCCAGCATTTT
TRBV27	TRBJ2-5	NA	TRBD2	CASSSLSVLASGETQYF	TGTGCCAGCAGTTCCTTATCGGTACTAGCGTCGGGGGAGACCCAGTACTTC
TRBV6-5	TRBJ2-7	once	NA	CASSSFGRGNEQYF	TGTGCCAGCAGTTCCTTCGGGAGAGGAAACGAGCAGTACTTC
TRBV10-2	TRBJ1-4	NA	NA	CASSRGVATNEKLFF	TGCGCCAGCAGTCGAGGAGTTGCAACTAATGAAAAACTGTTTTTT
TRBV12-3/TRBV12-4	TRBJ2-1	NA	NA	CASSFLREQFF	TGTGCCAGCAGTTTTCTGCGGGAGCAGTTCTTC
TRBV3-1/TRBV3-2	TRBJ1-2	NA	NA	CASSQGVSMVSTF	TGTGCCAGCAGCCAAGGAGTGTCGATGGTCTCCACCTTC
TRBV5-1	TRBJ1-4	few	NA	CASSYTGSGEKLFF	TGCGCCAGCAGCTATACAGGGTCTGGGGAAAAACTGTTTTTT
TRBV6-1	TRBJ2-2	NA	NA	CASSEVRGSGELFF	TGTGCCAGCAGTGAAGTTCGGGGGTCCGGGGAGCTGTTTTTT
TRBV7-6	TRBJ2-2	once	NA	CASSQRDFTGELFF	TGTGCCAGCAGCCAAAGGGACTTCACCGGGGAGCTGTTTTTT
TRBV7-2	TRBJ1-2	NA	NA	CASSFRYGYTF	TGTGCCAGCAGCTTCCGCTATGGCTACACCTTC
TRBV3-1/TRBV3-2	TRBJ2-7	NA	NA	CASSQDWGGVYF	TGTGCCAGCAGCCAAGATTGGGGGGGCGTGTACTTC
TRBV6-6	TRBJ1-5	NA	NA	CASSYVEGHQPQHF	TGTGCCAGCAGTTACGTGGAGGGTCATCAGCCCCAGCATTTT
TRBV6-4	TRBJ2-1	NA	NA	CASSPESGTEQFF	TGTGCCAGCAGTCCGGAAAGCGGTACCGAGCAGTTCTTC
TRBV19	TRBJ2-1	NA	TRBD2	CASSGSGTSGYNEQFF	TGTGCCAGTAGTGGTTCCGGGACTAGCGGTTACAATGAGCAGTTCTTC
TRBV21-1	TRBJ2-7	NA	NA	CASSNRFQTSGRVSPEQYF	TGTGCCAGCAGCAATAGATTCCAGACTAGCGGGAGGGTCTCCCCCGAGCAGTACTTC
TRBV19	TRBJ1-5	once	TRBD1	CASSTRTGKLPQHF	TGTGCCAGTAGTACGCGGACAGGAAAACTGCCCCAGCATTTT
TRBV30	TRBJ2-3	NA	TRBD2	CAWRAGGLADTQYF	TGTGCCTGGAGGGCGGGAGGCTTGGCAGATACGCAGTATTTT
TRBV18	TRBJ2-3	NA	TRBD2	CASSPSPGLAGFTDTQYF	TGTGCCAGCTCACCTTCTCCGGGCCTAGCGGGATTCACAGATACGCAGTATTTT
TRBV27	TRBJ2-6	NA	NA	CASSLSLRVSGANVLTF	TGTGCCAGCAGTCTTTCGCTTCGGGTTAGTGGGGCCAACGTCCTGACTTTC
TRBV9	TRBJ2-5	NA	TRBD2	CARSAGGGPQETQYF	TGTGCCCGCAGCGCGGGGGGAGGGCCCCAAGAGACCCAGTACTTC
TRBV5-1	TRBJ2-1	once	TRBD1	CATTPGGTYNEQFF	TGCGCCACCACGCCAGGGGGAACGTATAATGAGCAGTTCTTC
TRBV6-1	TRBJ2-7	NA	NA	CASSDSPDMSSYEQYF	TGTGCCAGCAGTGATAGTCCGGACATGAGCTCCTACGAGCAGTACTTC
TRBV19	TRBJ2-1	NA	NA	CASRSLASRDYNEQFF	TGTGCCAGTAGGAGCCTAGCAAGCAGAGACTACAATGAGCAGTTCTTC
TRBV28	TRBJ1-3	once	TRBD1	CASSFGHRGRSGNTIYF	TGTGCCAGCAGTTTCGGCCACAGGGGGCGGAGTGGAAACACCATATATTTT
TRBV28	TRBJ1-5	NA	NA	CASSPVEGNSNQPQHF	TGTGCCAGCAGCCCTGTAGAGGGAAATAGCAATCAGCCCCAGCATTTT
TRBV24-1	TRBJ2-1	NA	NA	CATSDPRGGTVYNEQFF	TGTGCCACCAGTGACCCCCGAGGGGGGACAGTGTACAATGAGCAGTTCTTC